The 21 T cell receptor beta chains below all came from one sample that was sequenced in a study of cytotoxic CD8 clonotypes in ibrutinib-treated CLL. TCRdb's table, derived via immunoSEQ multiplex PCR, lists solely in-frame clones and lacks some. The sample lists 150,000 to 200,000 clones; around nine tenths were seen once. The sample in question was PBMCs, obtained at disease progression, from a patient treated with ibrutinib. These receptors were taken from a human donor with chronic lymphocytic leukemia.

V and J are TRBV29-1 and TRBJ2-7, with TRBD1 identical over 10 bases. Germline CDR1 is SQVTM and CDR2 is ANQGSEA. The V gene end was trimmed by 7 bases and the J gene end by 5 bases; junction bases not matched to a gene: 14. CDR3 length equals 15 residues. CDR3 sequence reads: CSGYGTGDPRDEQYF. The CDR3 bases are TGCAGCGGCTACGGGACAGGGGACCCCCGCGACGAGCAGTACTTC.

This chain uses TRBV7-9 with TRBJ1-1, with D possibly TRBD1 on 6 matching bases. The germline V and J ends were trimmed by 4 bases and 1 base, with 13 bases remaining between them. The CDR3 consists of 15 residues. Germline CDR1 and CDR2: SEHNR and FQNEAQ (reference sequence). The CDR3: CASSSSQGWNTEAFF. The CDR3 region has the DNA TGTGCCAGCAGCTCATCCCAGGGGTGGAACACTGAAGCTTTCTTT.

The V call is TRBV4-1, the J call TRBJ2-7; 9 nucleotides match TRBD1. This CDR3 region has 18 residues. The V and J ends lost 3 bases and 2 bases, in that order; junction bases with no gene match: 14. CDR1 and CDR2 from the germline V gene are MGHRA and YSYEKL. CDR3 in DNA: TGCGCCAGCAGCCAGGACCGGACAGGGGTTTCCTCCCCCTACGAGCAGTACTTC. As protein: CASSQDRTGVSSPYEQYF.

The rearrangement uses TRBV4-3 and TRBJ2-6; D uncertain. This CDR3 comprises 15 residues. Germline V gene lookup returns CDR1 LGHNA and CDR2 YSLEER. V was cut by 0 bases and J by 0 bases, with 3 bases left in between. CDR3 residues: CASSQESSGANVLTF. Written as DNA, the CDR3 is TGCGCCAGCAGCCAAGAGTCCTCTGGGGCCAACGTCCTGACTTTC.

The chain employs TRBV7-8 and TRBJ2-7; 8 nucleotides match TRBD1. The CDR3 is 18 amino acids. V shed 4 bases and J 4 bases; nucleotides not matched to a gene: 18. The germline CDR1 and CDR2 sequences are SGHVS and FQNEAQ. The CDR3 DNA reads as TGTGCCAGCAGCTACCCGGGACAGGAGGTCTCAGGGGTGTACGAGCAGTACTTC. Protein product: CASSYPGQEVSGVYEQYF.

This chain links TRBV11-2 with TRBJ2-1; D remains unclear. CDR3 length: 16 residues. Trimming pared 0 bases from V and 7 bases from J, leaving 16 bases between. Germline lookup yields CDR1 SGHAT and CDR2 FQNNGV. The CDR3 is CASSLDRSPGPNEQFF. Written as DNA, the CDR3 is TGTGCCAGCAGCTTAGATCGATCCCCAGGACCAAATGAGCAGTTCTTC.

The chain recombines TRBV4-1 with TRBJ1-1; D unresolved. The germline V gene encodes CDR1 MGHRA and CDR2 YSYEKL. The CDR3 has 13 amino acids. Trimming shortened V by 4 bases and J by 0 bases, and 6 bases separated the two germline ends. The chain's CDR3 is CASSLRLNTEAFF. The CDR3 bases are TGCGCCAGCAGCCTCAGGTTGAACACTGAAGCTTTCTTT.

This chain joins TRBV6-5 and TRBJ2-1; D is perhaps TRBD1 (6 bases). This CDR3 spans 16 amino acids. Germline lookup yields CDR1 MNHEY and CDR2 SVGAGI. V shed 2 bases and J shed 4 bases, with 15 bases lying between them. The chain's CDR3 is CASSYRQGRGYNEQFF. CDR3 bases: TGTGCCAGCAGTTACAGGCAGGGTAGGGGGTACAATGAGCAGTTCTTC.

V is TRBV7-9 and J is TRBJ1-3; no definite D call. The germline V and J ends were trimmed by 5 bases and 0 bases, with 14 bases remaining between them. The CDR3 extends over 16 amino acids. Germline V gene sequence: CDR1 SEHNR, CDR2 FQNEAQ (reference sequence). As DNA, the CDR3 is TGTGCCAGCAGCCATGTCGGGCAAAACTCTGGAAACACCATATATTTT. It yields the protein CASSHVGQNSGNTIYF.

This rearrangement joins TRBV15 to TRBJ2-7, with D hard to call. This CDR3 has 12 residues. Between the trimmed V and J ends, which lost 4 bases and 5 bases, there was a span of 9 bases. The germline gives CDR1 LNHNV, CDR2 YYDKDF (reference sequence). The CDR3 is CATSNSFDEQYF. The CDR3 DNA reads as TGTGCCACCAGCAATTCCTTTGACGAGCAGTACTTC.

The V and J genes are TRBV2 and TRBJ1-1; tentative D call: TRBD1 (5 bases). Germline assignment: CDR1 SNHLY and CDR2 FYNNEI. CDR3 size: 15 residues. Trimming took 5 bases from V and 1 from J, leaving 14 bases between them. In DNA, the CDR3 is TGTGCCAGCAGTAGTCAGGGCGTCAGGAACACTGAAGCTTTCTTT. As protein: CASSSQGVRNTEAFF.

The rearrangement joins TRBV9 to TRBJ2-6; TRBD1 is a possible D gene (7 bases). V was pared by 4 bases and J by 0 bases, with 14 bases between. CDR3 length: 17 amino acids. Germline V gene lookup returns CDR1 SGDLS and CDR2 YYNGEE. The DNA of the CDR3 is TGTGCCAGCAGCACAGGGGCGGGGCCCTCTGGGGCCAACGTCCTGACTTTC. Protein product: CASSTGAGPSGANVLTF.

The gene calls are TRBV10-3 and TRBJ1-5, with 9 bases identical to TRBD1. CDR1 and CDR2 (germline): ENHRY, SYGVKD. CDR3 size: 14 residues. Germline trimming cut 0 bases from V and 6 bases from J; bases unmatched to any gene: 0. The CDR3 sequence: CAISESTGGQPQHF. The CDR3 DNA reads as TGTGCCATCAGTGAGTCGACAGGGGGTCAGCCCCAGCATTTT.

The chain is built from TRBV5-6 and TRBJ2-5, with D perhaps TRBD1 (6 bases). The CDR3 covers 14 residues. The germline V and J ends were trimmed by 1 base and 3 bases, with 10 bases remaining between them. Germline V gives CDR1 SGHDT, CDR2 YYEEEE. The CDR3 DNA follows: TGTGCCAGCAGCTTGACAGGGAATAAAGAGACCCAGTACTTC. The encoded protein is CASSLTGNKETQYF.

The chain joins TRBV27 to TRBJ1-2; no definite D call. Germline assignment: CDR1 MNHEY and CDR2 SMNVEV (reference sequence). Trimming stripped 5 bases from V and 1 base from J, with 8 bases between. CDR3 length: 13 residues. Here the CDR3 DNA reads TGTGCCAGCAGTGCTACAGTTAACTATGGCTACACCTTC. Translating gives CASSATVNYGYTF.

This chain uses TRBV18 with TRBJ1-1; no clear D gene. The CDR3 length is 12 residues. V gave up 6 bases and J gave up 9 bases, with 14 bases separating them. CDR1 is KGHSH and CDR2 is LQKENI in the germline V gene. The CDR3 region has the DNA TGTGCCAGCTCCCCAGGCACCGAAAAAGCTTTCTTT. As protein: CASSPGTEKAFF.

The V and J genes are TRBV4-1 and TRBJ2-3, with 9 bases that match TRBD2. The V gene's germline CDR1 is MGHRA and CDR2 YSYEKL. This CDR3 spans 17 amino acids. Trimming took 4 bases from V and 3 from J; bases not matched to a gene: 11. CDR3 sequence (DNA): TGCGCCAGCAGCCCAGGGTTCGGGCGGGAGGGGACAGATACGCAGTATTTT. Translating it yields CASSPGFGREGTDTQYF.

J is TRBJ1-2 and V is TRBV18, with D hard to call. V was shortened by 0 bases and J by 4 bases, with 12 bases between the two germline ends. This CDR3 contains 15 residues. From germline, CDR1 is KGHSH and CDR2 LQKENI. The CDR3 DNA sequence: TGTGCCAGCTCACCACCATCAGGACCCACCTATGGCTACACCTTC. It yields the protein CASSPPSGPTYGYTF.

The chain carries TRBV19 and TRBJ2-5; TRBD2 might be the D (7 bases). This CDR3 contains 14 residues. V lost 5 bases and J lost 2, with 12 bases in between. Looked up from germline, CDR1 is LNHDA and CDR2 is SQIVND (reference sequence). The CDR3 reads CASSGRGGQETQYF. CDR3 nucleotides: TGTGCCAGTAGTGGAAGGGGGGGACAAGAGACCCAGTACTTC.

The chain couples TRBV28 to TRBJ2-7, with 8 positions matching TRBD2. The CDR3 loop spans 16 amino acids. CDR1 MDHEN and CDR2 SYDVKM come from the germline V gene. V dropped 1 base and J dropped 4; count of bases not matched to a gene: 9. Written as DNA, the CDR3 is TGTGCCAGCAGTTTATCTCAAGCGGGAGTGGGGTACGAGCAGTACTTC. Translation: CASSLSQAGVGYEQYF.

The gene calls are TRBV11-2 and TRBJ1-3; tentative D call: TRBD1 (6 bases). The V gene lost 6 bases and the J gene lost 5 bases, with 20 bases spanning the gap. The CDR3 spans 16 residues. Per the germline V gene, CDR1 is SGHAT and CDR2 is FQNNGV. Here the CDR3 reads CASRSLRTEPRNTIYF. DNA for the CDR3: TGTGCCAGCAGGTCCCTTCGGACAGAGCCTAGAAACACCATATATTTT. The entire variable domain, with the rest obtained from reference TRBV11-2 and TRBJ1-3, is as follows: EAGVAQSPRYKIIEKRQSVAFWCNPISGHATLYWYQQILGQGPKLLIQFQNNGVVDDSQLPKDRFSAERLKGVDSTLKIQPAKLEDSAVYLCASRSLRTEPRNTIYFGEGSWLTVV.